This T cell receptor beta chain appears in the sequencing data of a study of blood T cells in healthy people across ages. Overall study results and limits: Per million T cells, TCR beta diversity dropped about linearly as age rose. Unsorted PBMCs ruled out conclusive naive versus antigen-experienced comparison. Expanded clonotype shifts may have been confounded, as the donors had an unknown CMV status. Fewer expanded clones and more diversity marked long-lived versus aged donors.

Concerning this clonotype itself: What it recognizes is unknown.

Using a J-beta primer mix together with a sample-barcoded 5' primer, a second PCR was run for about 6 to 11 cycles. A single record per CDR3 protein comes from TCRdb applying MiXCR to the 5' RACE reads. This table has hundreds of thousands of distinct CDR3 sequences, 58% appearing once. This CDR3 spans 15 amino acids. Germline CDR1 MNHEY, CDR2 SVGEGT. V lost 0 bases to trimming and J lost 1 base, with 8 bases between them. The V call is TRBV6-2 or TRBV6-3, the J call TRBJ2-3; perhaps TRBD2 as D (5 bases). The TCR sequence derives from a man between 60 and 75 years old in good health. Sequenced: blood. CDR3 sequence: CASSYSWRRTDTQYF. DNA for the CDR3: TGTGCCAGCAGTTACTCGTGGAGGCGCACAGATACGCAGTATTTT.